Following are 19 T cell receptor beta chains from one sample sequenced in a study of blood T cells in healthy people across ages. A second PCR of roughly 6 to 12 cycles used a sample-barcoded 5' primer and a J-beta primer mix. TCRdb re-analysed the 5' RACE reads in MiXCR, keeping a single row per CDR3 protein. This table has some 1 million distinct CDR3 sequences, 45% appearing once. Sequencing input: blood. These receptors were obtained from a woman aged 60 to 75 in good health.

This chain joins TRBV25-1 and TRBJ1-1; D gene unclear. This CDR3 has 15 residues. The germline gives CDR1 MGHDK, CDR2 SYGVNS. V lost 2 bases and J lost 2, with 12 bases in between. The CDR3 coding sequence is TGTGCCAGCAGTGAAGGGTGGGCGACCAACACTGAAGCTTTCTTT. It yields the protein CASSEGWATNTEAFF.

The J gene is TRBJ1-1, the V gene TRBV5-8, with 8 bases identical to TRBD1. This CDR3 spans 13 amino acids. The germline CDR1 and CDR2 sequences are SGHTS and YDEGEE. V shed 5 bases and J 3 bases; nucleotides not matched to a gene: 3. The CDR3 sequence is CASRVDRDTEAFF. CDR3 DNA: TGTGCCAGCAGGGTGGACAGGGACACTGAAGCTTTCTTT.

A few counts support this clonotype. This chain joins TRBV27 and TRBJ2-7, with a possible D match to TRBD1 (6 bases). The CDR3 is made up of 13 amino acids. The germline gives CDR1 MNHEY, CDR2 SMNVEV (reference sequence). The ends were cut back, 5 bases at V and 6 bases at J, with 14 bases in the middle. CDR3 region: CASSDLGAGEQYF. The CDR3 DNA follows: TGTGCCAGCAGTGATTTGGGGGCTGGCGAGCAGTACTTC.

This clonotype has a handful of counts. The chain recombines TRBV4-2 with TRBJ2-3; perhaps TRBD2 as D (6 bases). Germline V gene lookup returns CDR1 LGHNA and CDR2 YNFKEQ. This CDR3 comprises 16 residues. The germline V and J ends were trimmed by 0 bases and 0 bases, with 10 bases remaining between them. As DNA, the CDR3 is TGTGCCAGCAGCCAAGATGGTGCGGGGAGCACAGATACGCAGTATTTT. It translates to CASSQDGAGSTDTQYF.

The chain joins TRBV5-1 to TRBJ2-1; a weak D match, TRBD2 (7 bases). The DNA matches TRBJ2-7 better at its end, which makes the J call doubtful. The CDR3 sequence is 16 residues long. Germline assignment: CDR1 SGHRS and CDR2 YFSETQ. The CDR3 reads CASSSSGGPMGKEQYF. For the CDR3, the DNA is TGCGCCAGCAGCTCGTCGGGGGGCCCGATGGGGAAAGAGCAGTACTTC.

This clonotype was counted ten times or more. The genes are TRBV7-2 and TRBJ2-5, with D perhaps being TRBD1 or TRBD2 (5 bases each). The V and J ends lost 3 bases and 3 bases respectively, with 11 bases between them. CDR1 and CDR2 from the germline V gene are SGHTA and FQGNSA. CDR3 length: 14 residues. This chain's CDR3 is CASSLGRNKETQYF. The CDR3 DNA is TGTGCCAGCAGCTTGGGACGGAATAAAGAGACCCAGTACTTC.

The chain employs TRBV7-9 and TRBJ2-7; 8 nucleotides match TRBD2. Germline-derived CDR1 and CDR2 are SEHNR and FQNEAQ (reference sequence). The CDR3 is 17 amino acids. Trimming at V came to 4 bases and at J to 5 bases, leaving 16 bases not matched to a gene. The CDR3 DNA sequence: TGTGCCAGCAGCTCCAGGGCGGGAGGCCCTTCGGGGAACGAGCAGTACTTC. Its protein product is CASSSRAGGPSGNEQYF.

A few counts support this clonotype. The V call is TRBV20-1, the J call TRBJ1-2, with D possibly matching TRBD1 (6 bases). Per germline, CDR1 DFQATT and CDR2 SNEGSKA (reference sequence). V dropped 0 bases and J dropped 5 bases, with 16 bases sitting between them. The CDR3 is 15 amino acids. The CDR3: CSARDPFEGDYGYTF. Written as DNA, the CDR3 is TGCAGTGCTAGAGACCCTTTCGAGGGGGATTATGGCTACACCTTC.

The chain is built from TRBV25-1 and TRBJ2-7; TRBD2 is a possible D gene (7 bases). Trimming cost V 6 bases and J 2 bases, with 17 bases left between them. This CDR3 has 15 residues. CDR1 is MGHDK and CDR2 is SYGVNS in the germline V gene. The CDR3 region is CASRGGASGTYEQYF. CDR3 bases: TGTGCCAGCAGGGGGGGGGCTAGCGGAACCTACGAGCAGTACTTC.

The V and J genes are TRBV2 and TRBJ2-5; D is unclear. This CDR3 comprises 11 residues. Germline V lookup: CDR1 SNHLY, CDR2 FYNNEI. V lost 8 bases and J 11 bases, leaving 15 bases between the germline ends. This CDR3 is CASLLVNEQYF. Written as DNA, the CDR3 is TGTGCCAGCCTTCTAGTCAATGAGCAGTACTTC.

This clonotype has a handful of counts. This chain uses TRBV9 with TRBJ2-3; TRBD2 aligns across 7 bases. CDR3 length: 15 amino acids. CDR1 is SGDLS and CDR2 is YYNGEE in the germline V gene. The ends lost 3 bases at V and 2 bases at J; junction bases unmatched: 6. CDR3 DNA: TGTGCCAGCAGCGAGAGAGCGGGGACCACAGATACGCAGTATTTT. This translates into CASSERAGTTDTQYF.

The chain couples TRBV11-2 to TRBJ2-3; weak D call: TRBD2 (6 bases). Germline V gene sequence: CDR1 SGHAT, CDR2 FQNNGV. V gave up 0 bases and J gave up 0 bases, with 10 bases separating them. This CDR3 spans 16 amino acids. CDR3 sequence: CASSLEGRPSTDTQYF. The CDR3 DNA reads as TGTGCCAGCAGCTTAGAGGGGAGGCCGAGCACAGATACGCAGTATTTT.

The V gene is TRBV7-3, the J gene TRBJ2-2; TRBD2 matches 7 bases. The CDR3 has 16 amino acids. Trimming at V came to 2 bases and at J to 9 bases, leaving 12 bases not matched to a gene. Germline values: CDR1 SGHTA, CDR2 FQGTGA. In DNA, the CDR3 is TGTGCCAGCAGCTTAGATGCCGGGGAGGGGTTCCGGGAGCTGTTTTTT. This gives the protein CASSLDAGEGFRELFF.

This clonotype came up a few times. J is TRBJ1-6 and V is TRBV15, with unresolved D. The CDR3 sequence is 12 residues long. Trimming cost V 7 bases and J 3 bases, with 4 bases left between them. Germline CDR1 LNHNV, CDR2 YYDKDF (reference sequence). The CDR3 nucleotides read TGTGCCACCATGGGCTATAATTCACCCCTCCACTTT. Protein: CATMGYNSPLHF.

The gene calls are TRBV7-9 and TRBJ2-4; 11 positions agree with TRBD1. CDR1 and CDR2 from the germline V gene are SEHNR and FQNEAQ (reference sequence). V lost 7 bases and J lost 1; bases outside the gene matches: 3. The CDR3 spans 15 residues. Here the CDR3 DNA reads TGTGCCAGCATCGGACAGGGGGCGGCCAAAAACATTCAGTACTTC. Translating it yields CASIGQGAAKNIQYF.

In this sample, this clonotype turned up many times. The chain links TRBV14 to TRBJ2-5, with 8 bases matching TRBD1. The germline V gene has CDR1 SGHDN and CDR2 FVKESK. Trimming cost V 1 base and J 5 bases; bases outside gene matches: 6. The CDR3 consists of 15 residues. DNA of the CDR3: TGTGCCAGCAGCCAAGGGAGGACAGGGTGGGAGACCCAGTACTTC. It specifies CASSQGRTGWETQYF.

This clonotype has only a few counts. The chain couples TRBV2 to TRBJ1-5, with D uncertain. V lost 8 bases, J lost 0 bases, and 8 bases lay in between. The germline V gene has CDR1 SNHLY and CDR2 FYNNEI. This CDR3 has 13 amino acids. The CDR3 DNA reads as TGTGCCAGCGCGCGCTATAGCAATCAGCCCCAGCATTTT. As protein: CASARYSNQPQHF.

This clonotype turned up a few times. The chain joins TRBV7-2 to TRBJ2-3; the D is unclear. Trimming took 5 bases from V and 0 from J, leaving 6 bases between them. Germline CDR1 SGHTA, CDR2 FQGNSA. The CDR3 consists of 13 residues. CDR3 in DNA: TGTGCCAGCAGCAAACTAAGCACAGATACGCAGTATTTT. Translating it yields CASSKLSTDTQYF. The full variable domain, rest sourced from reference TRBV7-2 and TRBJ2-3, is GAGVSQSPSNKVTEKGKDVELRCDPISGHTALYWYRQSLGQGLEFLIYFQGNSAPDKSGLPSDRFSAERTGGSVSTLTIQRTQQEDSAVYLCASSKLSTDTQYFGPGTRLTVL.

This clonotype was counted between two and nine times. V and J are TRBV6-2 or TRBV6-3 and TRBJ2-7, with D unresolved. Between the trimmed V and J ends, which lost 5 bases and 9 bases, there was a span of 17 bases. The CDR3 runs 13 residues. CDR1 and CDR2 from the germline V gene are MNHEY and SVGEGT. CDR3 sequence (DNA): TGTGCCAGCAGTGACCTCGGGCAAGTAGGGCAGTACTTC. It translates to CASSDLGQVGQYF.